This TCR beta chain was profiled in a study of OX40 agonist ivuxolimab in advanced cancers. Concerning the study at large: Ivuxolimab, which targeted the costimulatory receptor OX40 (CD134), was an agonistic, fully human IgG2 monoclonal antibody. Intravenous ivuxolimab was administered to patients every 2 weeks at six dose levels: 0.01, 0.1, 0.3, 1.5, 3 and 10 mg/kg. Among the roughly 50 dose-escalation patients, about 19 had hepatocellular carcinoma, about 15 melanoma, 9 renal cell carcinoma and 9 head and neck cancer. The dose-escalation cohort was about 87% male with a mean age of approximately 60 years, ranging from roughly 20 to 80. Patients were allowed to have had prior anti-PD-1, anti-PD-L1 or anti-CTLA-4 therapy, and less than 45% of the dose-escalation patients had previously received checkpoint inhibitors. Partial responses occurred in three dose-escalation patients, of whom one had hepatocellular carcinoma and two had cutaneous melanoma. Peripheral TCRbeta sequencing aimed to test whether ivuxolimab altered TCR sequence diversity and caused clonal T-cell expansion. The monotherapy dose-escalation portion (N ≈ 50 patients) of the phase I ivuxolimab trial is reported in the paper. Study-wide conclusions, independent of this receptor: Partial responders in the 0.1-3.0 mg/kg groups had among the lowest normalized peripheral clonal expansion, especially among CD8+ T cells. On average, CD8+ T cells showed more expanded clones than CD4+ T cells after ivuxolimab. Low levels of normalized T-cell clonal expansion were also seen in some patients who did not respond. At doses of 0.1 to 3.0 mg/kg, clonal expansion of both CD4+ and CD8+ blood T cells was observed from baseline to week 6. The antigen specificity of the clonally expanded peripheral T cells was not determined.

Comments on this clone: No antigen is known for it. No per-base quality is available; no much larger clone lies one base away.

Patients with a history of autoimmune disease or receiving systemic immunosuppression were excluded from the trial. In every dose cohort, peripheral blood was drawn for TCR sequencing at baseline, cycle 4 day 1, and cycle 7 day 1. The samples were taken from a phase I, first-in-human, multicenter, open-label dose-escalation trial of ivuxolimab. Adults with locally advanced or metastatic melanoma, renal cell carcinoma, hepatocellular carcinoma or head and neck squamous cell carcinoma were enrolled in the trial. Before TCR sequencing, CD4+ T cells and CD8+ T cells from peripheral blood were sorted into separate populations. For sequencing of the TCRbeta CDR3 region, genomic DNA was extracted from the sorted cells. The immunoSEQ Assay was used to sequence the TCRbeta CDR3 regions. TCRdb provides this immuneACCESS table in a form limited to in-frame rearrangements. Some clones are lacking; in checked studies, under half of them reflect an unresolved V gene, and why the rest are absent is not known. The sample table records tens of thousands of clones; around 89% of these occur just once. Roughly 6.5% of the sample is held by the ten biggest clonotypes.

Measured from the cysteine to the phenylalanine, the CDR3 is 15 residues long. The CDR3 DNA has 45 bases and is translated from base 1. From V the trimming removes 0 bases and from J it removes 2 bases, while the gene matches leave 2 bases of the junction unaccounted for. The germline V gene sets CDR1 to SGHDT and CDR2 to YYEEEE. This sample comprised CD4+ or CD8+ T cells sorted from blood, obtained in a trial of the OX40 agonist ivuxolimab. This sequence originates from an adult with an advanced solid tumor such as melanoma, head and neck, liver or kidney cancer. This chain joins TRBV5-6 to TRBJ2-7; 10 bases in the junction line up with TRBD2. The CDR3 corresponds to CASSLAGTSAYEQYF. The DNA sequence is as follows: TGTGCCAGCAGCTTGGCCGGGACTAGCGCCTACGAGCAGTACTTC.